A selection of T cell receptor beta chains follows, all from one sample in a study of blood T cell repertoires in COVID-19. This table comes from immunoSEQ multiplex PCR, and its TCRdb copy is limited to in-frame clones, with some not included. The sample includes fewer than 100,000 clones, nearly 90% of them seen just once. Material: peripheral blood. The receptors stem from a man aged 65 to 85 with acute or convalescent COVID-19. Each CDR3 is given without its conserved first and last residue. The size entry is marked missing in some rows and otherwise reads once, few, many or a size class.

J gene,V gene,clone size,CDR3 length,CDR3 protein
TRBJ1-2,TRBV28,few,11,ASSPTDNYGYT
TRBJ1-2,TRBV28,.,15,ASSPAQGPPINYGYT
TRBJ1-5,TRBV6-1,.,14,ASSEATGTAYQPQH
TRBJ2-3,TRBV5-1,.,13,ASSSGTSEVDTQY
TRBJ1-2,TRBV3-1/TRBV3-2,.,15,ASSQGTTSTGNYGYT
TRBJ1-4,TRBV19,.,13,ASSGLLRTNEKLF
TRBJ2-5,TRBV5-4,.,15,ASSSSTTGQRGETQY
TRBJ2-2,TRBV6-2/TRBV6-3,.,15,ASSRGGTGGSAGELF
TRBJ1-2,TRBV19,.,11,ASSQDRIYGYT
TRBJ2-5,TRBV5-1,.,11,ASSFQDQETQY
TRBJ1-5,TRBV5-8,.,11,ASSLHSAQPQH
TRBJ2-2,TRBV11-3,.,16,ASSYRLAGGPETGELF
TRBJ1-1,TRBV7-8,.,11,ASSFGRGTEAF
TRBJ1-1,TRBV30,.,13,AWRNPRDFNTEAF
TRBJ1-6,TRBV3-1/TRBV3-2,.,12,ASSQGQGHSPLH
TRBJ1-1,TRBV28,once,9,ASKINSEAF
TRBJ2-5,TRBV28,.,12,ASSLGGNQETQY
TRBJ2-7,TRBV19,once,12,ASSMGQGEDEQY
TRBJ2-7,TRBV9,.,15,ASSVGSSGGPRDEQY
TRBJ1-2,TRBV28,.,15,ASGFPGQGAGNYGYT
TRBJ2-3,TRBV4-2,.,12,ASSQEQGGDTQY
TRBJ1-3,TRBV11-2,.,11,ASSSPSGNTIY
TRBJ1-2,TRBV27,.,11,ASSKDRGYGYT
TRBJ1-2,TRBV14,once,11,ASSQDVSYGYT
TRBJ2-3,TRBV19,.,11,ASRIRSEDTQY
TRBJ2-3,TRBV12-3/TRBV12-4,.,11,ASIGTGADTQY
TRBJ2-3,TRBV9,.,12,ASSPPTGTDTQY
TRBJ1-5,TRBV6-5,.,10,ASSLIPEPQH
TRBJ1-6,TRBV15,.,14,ATSRAWGGMNSPLH
TRBJ2-5,TRBV4-1,.,14,ASSQVFQGVQETQY
TRBJ2-3,TRBV9,.,12,ASSLQGAGDTQY
TRBJ2-2,TRBV14,.,12,AAFRQGRTGGLF
TRBJ1-6,TRBV5-6,.,16,ASSLTGGPGGYNSPLH
TRBJ2-5,TRBV7-9,.,14,ASSPLASGGAGTQY
TRBJ1-5,TRBV18,.,14,ASSPRDMTVYQPQH
TRBJ1-6,TRBV19,.,13,ASSVQMGQASPLH
TRBJ1-4,TRBV6-5,.,12,ASSSRTGWEKLF
TRBJ2-3,TRBV5-8,.,15,ASSLGRQAGGPDTQY
TRBJ1-1,TRBV6-2/TRBV6-3,few,11,ASSRDSYTEAF
TRBJ1-2,TRBV4-1,.,14,ASSQEFPTGFSGYT
TRBJ1-2,TRBV2,.,9,ACWGGSGYT
TRBJ1-6,TRBV6-6,.,12,ASSVDRAVFPLH
TRBJ2-7,TRBV7-8,.,10,ASSPSSYEQY
TRBJ1-3,TRBV5-4,.,13,ASSLGANSGNTIY
TRBJ1-2,TRBV12-2,.,12,ASRLPWTAYGYT
TRBJ1-4,TRBV9,once,16,ASSVGRPRGDGKEKLF
TRBJ2-1,TRBV12-5,few,10,ASGSGLGEQF
TRBJ2-5,TRBV2,.,11,ASSEEEGETQY